This passage covers 14 T cell receptor beta chains from one sample sequenced in a study of identical twins. A single record per CDR3 protein comes from TCRdb applying MiXCR to the 5' RACE reads. This sample yields some 690,000 distinct CDR3 sequences, of which 21% are seen a single time; 4.3% belongs to the top ten. The same data also contributed to another study, on T cells expressing NK-cell markers.

The sample taken for sequencing was PBMCs. These receptors were taken from a woman aged 18 to 35 in good health.

This sequence joins TRBV6-2 or TRBV6-3 and TRBJ1-2; D is unclear. The CDR3 contains 15 residues. Trimming pared 2 bases from V and 4 bases from J, leaving 14 bases between. Per germline, CDR1 MNHEY and CDR2 SVGEGT. The CDR3 DNA reads as TGTGCCAGCAGTTACGGTCCTCCGGGGAGCTATGGCTACACCTTC. It translates to CASSYGPPGSYGYTF.

Here the CDR3 reads CASSRLVTVDTQYF. CDR3 DNA sequence: TGTGCCAGCAGCCGACTCGTGACAGTAGATACGCAGTATTTT. The gene calls are TRBV27 and TRBJ2-3, with D perhaps TRBD1 (5 bases). The V end lost 6 bases, the J end lost 5 bases, and 15 bases lay between the germline ends. Germline V gene data show CDR1 as MNHEY and CDR2 as SMNVEV (reference sequence). CDR3 size: 14 residues.

J is TRBJ2-2 and V is TRBV6-2 or TRBV6-3; D gene unclear. CDR1 is MNHEY, CDR2 SVGEGT, per germline. Trimming took 8 bases from V and 7 from J, leaving 8 bases between them. CDR3 length: 11 amino acids. CDR3: CASWWGGELFF. CDR3 bases: TGTGCCAGCTGGTGGGGCGGGGAGCTGTTTTTT.

The rearrangement uses TRBV9 and TRBJ2-7; the D gene is possibly TRBD2 (5 bases). From germline, CDR1 is SGDLS and CDR2 YYNGEE. The V end was cut by 4 bases, the J end by 3 bases, with 17 bases between. The CDR3 is made up of 15 amino acids. CDR3 sequence reads: CASSPDQGLYYEQYF. The CDR3 DNA reads as TGTGCCAGCAGCCCCGATCAAGGACTTTACTACGAGCAGTACTTC.

The chain has TRBV6-2 or TRBV6-3 and TRBJ2-2; D call uncertain. The V gene's germline CDR1 is MNHEY and CDR2 SVGEGT. Trimming removed 8 bases at V and 4 bases at J, with 14 bases between. The CDR3 sequence is 14 residues long. The CDR3 DNA follows: TGTGCCAGCGCCTCCCTCGGCCTCACCGGGGAGCTGTTTTTT. The encoded protein is CASASLGLTGELFF.

This chain links TRBV20-1 with TRBJ2-4; D not certain. CDR1 DFQATT and CDR2 SNEGSKA come from the germline V gene (reference sequence). This CDR3 comprises 14 residues. V lost 6 bases to trimming and J lost 3 bases, with 15 bases between them. The CDR3 spells CSASQSVGKNIQYF. The CDR3 DNA reads as TGCAGTGCCAGTCAGAGCGTCGGCAAAAACATTCAGTACTTC.

This clonotype was seen more than once but under ten times. The chain uses TRBV12-3 or TRBV12-4 and TRBJ2-4; a weak D match, TRBD1 (5 bases). This CDR3 has 14 amino acids. V lost 5 bases and J lost 12, with 20 bases in between. This CDR3 reads CASSGAAARVGQYF. DNA of the CDR3: TGTGCCAGCAGTGGGGCAGCCGCCAGAGTGGGTCAGTACTTC.

This clonotype has more than one count but fewer than ten. V gene TRBV20-1 combines with J gene TRBJ2-3, with TRBD2 matching over 13 bases. CDR1 and CDR2 from the germline V gene are DFQATT and SNEGSKA (reference sequence). This CDR3 has 13 residues. The CDR3 bases are TGCAGCAGTAGACTAGCGGGAGGAGATACGCAGTATTTT. This gives the protein CSSRLAGGDTQYF.

The chain links TRBV29-1 to TRBJ2-7, with 11 bases identical to TRBD2. Germline V gene sequence: CDR1 SQVTM, CDR2 ANQGSEA. CDR3 length: 16 residues. The junction had 18 bases not matched to a gene; V was cut back by 7 bases and J by 7 bases. The DNA for the CDR3 is TGCAGCGCCTCAAACCTTCTACTAGCGGGAGACGGGGAGCAGTACTTC. It translates to CSASNLLLAGDGEQYF.

This clonotype was detected once. The J gene is TRBJ2-1, the V gene TRBV7-2; 7 positions match TRBD2. CDR1 is SGHTA and CDR2 is FQGNSA in the germline V gene. The CDR3 is made up of 15 amino acids. After removal of 5 bases from V and 7 bases from J, the junction contained 11 bases not matched to a gene. The CDR3 is CASSLSGPYTNEQFF. In DNA form, the CDR3 reads TGTGCCAGCAGCCTTAGCGGGCCCTATACGAATGAGCAGTTCTTC.

This clonotype was counted at least ten times. The chain uses TRBV6-5 and TRBJ1-2, with a weak D call TRBD1 (6 bases). Trimming left V 6 bases short and J 4 bases short, with 9 bases between. The CDR3 is 12 amino acids. The germline V gene encodes CDR1 MNHEY and CDR2 SVGAGI. CDR3 coding DNA: TGTGCCAGCAGGGACAGTGGCTATGGCTACACCTTC. Translated, it gives CASRDSGYGYTF.

The table lists this clonotype with a few counts. This CDR3 is CASSFSGGSGNTIYF. The CDR3 DNA reads TGCGCCAGCAGCTTCTCCGGTGGTTCTGGAAACACCATATATTTT. J is TRBJ1-3 and V is TRBV5-1; D not certain. The length of the CDR3 is 15 residues. V lost 2 bases and J lost 1, with 10 bases in between. Per the germline V gene, CDR1 is SGHRS and CDR2 is YFSETQ.

This clonotype was seen repeatedly, ten times or more. V usage is TRBV20-1 and J usage is TRBJ2-7, with TRBD2 matching over 11 bases. The CDR3 covers 14 residues. The V and J ends lost 0 bases and 5 bases, in that order; junction bases with no gene match: 3. The germline V gene encodes CDR1 DFQATT and CDR2 SNEGSKA (reference sequence). CDR3 sequence (DNA): TGCAGTGCTAGAGATCTAGCGGGAGGCCACGAGCAGTACTTC. This translates into CSARDLAGGHEQYF.

In its sample, this clonotype was seen a few times. The chain carries TRBV3-1 and TRBJ2-1, with 10 bases fitting TRBD2. With 4 bases clipped from V and 3 bases from J, the junction kept 6 bases outside the gene matches. This CDR3 is 16 amino acids long. Germline CDR1 is LGHDT and CDR2 is YNNKEL (reference sequence). CDR3 sequence reads: CASSPWTSGHYNEQFF. The CDR3 nucleotides are TGTGCCAGCAGCCCTTGGACTAGCGGCCACTACAATGAGCAGTTCTTC.